This is a list of T cell receptor beta chains from one sample in a study of blood T cells in healthy people across ages. TCRdb re-analysed the 5' RACE reads in MiXCR, keeping a single row per CDR3 protein. The repertoire has 1.4 million to 1.5 million distinct CDR3 sequences, roughly 45% of them found once; the top ten carry 7.9%. Material: blood. The receptors stem from a woman between 18 and 30 years old in good health. The CDR3 runs from the conserved cysteine through the conserved F or W. Some rows mark clone size as missing; the rest say once, few, many or name a class of expanded clone.

V: TRBV6-5; J: TRBJ2-7; size: .; length: 15; CDR3: CACSDGLAGFNEQYF
V: TRBV4-1; J: TRBJ1-4; size: .; length: 19; CDR3: CASSPTSGGRVPANEKLFF
V: TRBV12-3/TRBV12-4; J: TRBJ2-6; size: once; length: 17; CDR3: CASSPRTGLSGANVLTF
V: TRBV3-1; J: TRBJ2-5; size: .; length: 14; CDR3: CASSQGAEQETQYF
V: TRBV7-9; J: TRBJ2-1; size: .; length: 17; CDR3: CASSFVATSNSYNEQFF
V: TRBV3-1; J: TRBJ2-5; size: .; length: 14; CDR3: CASSRNILQETQYF
V: TRBV6-1; J: TRBJ2-7; size: .; length: 15; CDR3: CATTHVQGLAYEQYF
V: TRBV20-1; J: TRBJ2-5; size: .; length: 11; CDR3: CSALLSPGQYF
V: TRBV12-3/TRBV12-4; J: TRBJ2-1; size: .; length: 15; CDR3: CASSLSEPTYKEQFF
V: TRBV29-1; J: TRBJ2-5; size: .; length: 13; CDR3: CSVARTGSHERYF
V: TRBV20-1; J: TRBJ2-1; size: few; length: 17; CDR3: CSASPASGLLNYNEQFF
V: TRBV10-3; J: TRBJ1-4; size: few; length: 14; CDR3: CAISEGGVNEKLFF
V: TRBV9; J: TRBJ2-3; size: few; length: 15; CDR3: CASSVVGWDGDTQYF
V: TRBV9; J: TRBJ2-3; size: few; length: 16; CDR3: CASSSGPGTISDTQYF
V: TRBV6-6; J: TRBJ1-1; size: .; length: 12; CDR3: CASSRVTGKAFF
V: TRBV24-1; J: TRBJ2-3; size: .; length: 15; CDR3: CATSGGTGRTDTQYF
V: TRBV10-3; J: TRBJ2-3; size: few; length: 16; CDR3: CAITRTSGGGPDTQYF
V: TRBV29-1; J: TRBJ1-1; size: many; length: 14; CDR3: CSVRIGLQNTEAFF
V: TRBV6-2/TRBV6-3; J: TRBJ1-5; size: .; length: 17; CDR3: CASRPPGGLYSNQPQHF
V: TRBV10-2; J: TRBJ2-3; size: many; length: 12; CDR3: CASRHGTDTQYF
V: TRBV2; J: TRBJ1-2; size: .; length: 13; CDR3: CASSEALGDGYTF
V: TRBV28; J: TRBJ2-7; size: .; length: 15; CDR3: CASSLWRDRDHEQYF
V: TRBV27; J: TRBJ2-5; size: .; length: 17; CDR3: CASSLSDKLGALETQYF
V: TRBV12-3/TRBV12-4; J: TRBJ2-3; size: few; length: 16; CDR3: CASSLTRGSSTDTQYF
V: TRBV3-1; J: TRBJ2-5; size: .; length: 16; CDR3: CASSPPPQSYEDEQYF
V: TRBV6-1; J: TRBJ2-1; size: few; length: 15; CDR3: CASIKEPGLAYEQFF
V: TRBV29-1; J: TRBJ2-5; size: .; length: 13; CDR3: CSVGLLYQETQYF
V: TRBV4-2; J: TRBJ2-7; size: .; length: 15; CDR3: CASSQSLAGPYEQYF
V: TRBV2; J: TRBJ1-2; size: .; length: 13; CDR3: CASEGGAPDGYTF
V: TRBV7-9; J: TRBJ2-7; size: few; length: 14; CDR3: CASSRQLSSYEQYF
V: TRBV2; J: TRBJ2-1; size: .; length: 12; CDR3: CASSAGWHEQFF
V: TRBV29-1; J: TRBJ2-1; size: .; length: 12; CDR3: CSVEEGGYEQFF
V: TRBV28; J: TRBJ2-5; size: .; length: 14; CDR3: CASAGRAKQETQYF
V: TRBV20-1; J: TRBJ1-2; size: .; length: 14; CDR3: CSAMYRDRVYGYTF
V: TRBV27; J: TRBJ2-5; size: few; length: 15; CDR3: CASSLRRGGAETQYF
V: TRBV7-9; J: TRBJ2-1; size: .; length: 16; CDR3: CASSQGLAGGQETQFF
V: TRBV20-1; J: TRBJ1-1; size: few; length: 17; CDR3: CSARFPGQRSRGTEAFF
V: TRBV20-1; J: TRBJ2-1; size: .; length: 17; CDR3: CSARAILGWQSYNEQFF
V: TRBV21-1; J: TRBJ2-5; size: .; length: 12; CDR3: CASMLSQETQYF
V: TRBV27; J: TRBJ1-6; size: many; length: 13; CDR3: CASSLANNSPLHF
V: TRBV28; J: TRBJ2-2; size: .; length: 15; CDR3: CAGSGGAANTGELFF
V: TRBV9; J: TRBJ2-1; size: .; length: 15; CDR3: CASSAVVGGFNEQFF
V: TRBV6-5; J: TRBJ1-4; size: .; length: 18; CDR3: CASSYLSPLGGIGEKLFF
V: TRBV5-6; J: TRBJ2-3; size: few; length: 17; CDR3: CASSLYRGKKVPDTQYF
V: TRBV28; J: TRBJ2-1; size: few; length: 16; CDR3: CASSLTASGAYNEQFF
V: TRBV5-6; J: TRBJ2-4; size: few; length: 14; CDR3: CASSFAVGPVFVYF
V: TRBV27; J: TRBJ2-1; size: few; length: 15; CDR3: CASSFGGAIYNEQFF
V: TRBV24-1; J: TRBJ2-5; size: .; length: 14; CDR3: CATSDRDREETQYF
V: TRBV29-1; J: TRBJ2-3; size: .; length: 13; CDR3: CSVELAVADTQYF
V: TRBV20-1; J: TRBJ2-7; size: few; length: 16; CDR3: CSASIPGAGALYEQYF
V: TRBV21-1; J: .; size: few; length: 17; CDR3: CASSKATLESSYNEQYF